What follows is one T cell receptor beta chain and its context. Its target is unknown. The ends lost 3 bases at V and 7 bases at J; junction bases unmatched: 13. In germline, CDR1 is SGHRS, CDR2 YFSETQ. CDR3 length equals 18 residues. The source of the sample is a study of T cell responses to AZD1222 COVID-19 vaccine. Libraries were prepared by immunoSEQ multiplex PCR; TCRdb keeps only in-frame clonotypes and omits some of them. The table lists 120,000 or so clones, 75% to 90% of them singletons. Study results and caveats: White British ancestry dominated among donors, who included more females, and clonal diversity was possibly underestimated. Spike-specific TCR repertoires showed rising breadth and depth after two AZD1222 doses.

The chain combines TRBV5-1 with TRBJ2-1, with 13 bases matching TRBD2. This TCR came from an adult in good health. The sequenced sample was peripheral blood, obtained on day 0 of AZD1222 vaccination. For the CDR3, the DNA is TGCGCCAGCAGCTCAATCCTCCCACTAGCGGGGGGGAGAAATGAGCAGTTCTTC. This codes for CASSSILPLAGGRNEQFF.